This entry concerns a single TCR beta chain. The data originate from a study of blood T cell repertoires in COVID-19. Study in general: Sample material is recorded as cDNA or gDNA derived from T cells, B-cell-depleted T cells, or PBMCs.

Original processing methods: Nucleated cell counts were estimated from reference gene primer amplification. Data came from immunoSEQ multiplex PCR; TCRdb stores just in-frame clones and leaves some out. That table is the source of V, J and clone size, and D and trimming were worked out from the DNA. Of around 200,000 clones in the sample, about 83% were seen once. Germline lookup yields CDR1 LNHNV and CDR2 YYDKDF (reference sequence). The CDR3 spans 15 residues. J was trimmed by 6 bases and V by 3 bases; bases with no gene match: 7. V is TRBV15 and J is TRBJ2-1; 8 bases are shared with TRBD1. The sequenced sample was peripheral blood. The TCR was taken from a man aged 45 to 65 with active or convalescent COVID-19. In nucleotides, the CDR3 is TGTGCCACCAGCAGGGAGGCCGGGACAGGCAATGAGCAGTTCTTC. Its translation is CATSREAGTGNEQFF.